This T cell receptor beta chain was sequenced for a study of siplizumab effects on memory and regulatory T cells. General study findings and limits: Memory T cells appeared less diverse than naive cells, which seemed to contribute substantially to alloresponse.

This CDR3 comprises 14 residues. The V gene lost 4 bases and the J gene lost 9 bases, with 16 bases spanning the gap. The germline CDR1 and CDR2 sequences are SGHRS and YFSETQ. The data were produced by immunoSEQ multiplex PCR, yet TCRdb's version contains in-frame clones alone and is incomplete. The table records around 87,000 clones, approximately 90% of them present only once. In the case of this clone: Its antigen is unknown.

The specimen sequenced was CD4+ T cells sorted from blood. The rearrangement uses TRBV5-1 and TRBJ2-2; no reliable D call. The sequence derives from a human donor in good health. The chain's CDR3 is CASSVGSAVRELFF. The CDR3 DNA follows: TGCGCCAGCAGCGTAGGGTCGGCTGTGCGGGAGCTGTTTTTT.